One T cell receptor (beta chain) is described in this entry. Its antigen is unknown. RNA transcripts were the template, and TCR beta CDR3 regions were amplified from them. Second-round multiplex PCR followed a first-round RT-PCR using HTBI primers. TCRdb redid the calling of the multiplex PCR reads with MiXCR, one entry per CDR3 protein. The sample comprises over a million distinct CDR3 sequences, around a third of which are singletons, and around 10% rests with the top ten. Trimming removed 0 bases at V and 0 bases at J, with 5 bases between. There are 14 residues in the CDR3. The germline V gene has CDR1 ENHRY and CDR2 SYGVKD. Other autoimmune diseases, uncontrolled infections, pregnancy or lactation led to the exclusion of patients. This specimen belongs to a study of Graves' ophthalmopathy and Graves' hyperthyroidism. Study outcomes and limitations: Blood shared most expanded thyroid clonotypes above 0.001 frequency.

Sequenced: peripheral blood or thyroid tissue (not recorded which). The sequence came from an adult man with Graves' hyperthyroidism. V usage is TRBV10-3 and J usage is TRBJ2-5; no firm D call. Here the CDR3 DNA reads TGTGCCATCAGTGAGTCAACGAACCAAGAGACCCAGTACTTC. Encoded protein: CAISESTNQETQYF.